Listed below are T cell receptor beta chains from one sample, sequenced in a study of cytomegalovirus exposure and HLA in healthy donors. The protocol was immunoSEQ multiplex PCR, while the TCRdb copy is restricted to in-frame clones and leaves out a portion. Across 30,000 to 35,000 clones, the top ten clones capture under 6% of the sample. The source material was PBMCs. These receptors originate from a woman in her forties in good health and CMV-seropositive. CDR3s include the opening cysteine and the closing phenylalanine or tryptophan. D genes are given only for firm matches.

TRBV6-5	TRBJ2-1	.	CASSYGDRSVYEQFF	TGTGCCAGCAGTTACGGTGACAGAAGTGTTTACGAGCAGTTCTTC
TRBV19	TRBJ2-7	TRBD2	CASSMTSVTYEQSF	TGTGCCAGTAGTATGACTAGCGTAACCTACGAGCAGTCCTTC
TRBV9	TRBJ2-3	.	CASSVDPGADTQYF	TGTGCCAGCAGCGTAGACCCAGGGGCAGATACGCAGTATTTT
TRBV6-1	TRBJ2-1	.	CATGRGYNEQFF	TGTGCCACTGGAAGGGGATACAATGAGCAGTTCTTC
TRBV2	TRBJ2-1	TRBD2	CASTPGRGGNEQFF	TGTGCCAGCACCCCGGGGAGGGGAGGGAATGAGCAGTTCTTC
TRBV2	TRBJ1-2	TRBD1	CASIQGDRGLDGYTF	TGTGCCAGCATCCAGGGAGACAGGGGGCTGGATGGCTACACCTTC
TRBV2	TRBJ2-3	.	CAGKREVGTDTQYF	TGTGCCGGCAAACGGGAAGTCGGCACAGATACGCAGTATTTT
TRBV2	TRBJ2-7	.	CASSPKSGGISYEQYF	TGTGCCAGCAGCCCCAAGAGCGGCGGTATCTCCTACGAGCAGTACTTC
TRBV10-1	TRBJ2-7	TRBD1	CASSEPDRLKQYF	TGCGCCAGCAGTGAGCCGGACAGGCTGAAGCAGTACTTC
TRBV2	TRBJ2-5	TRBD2	CASSEQGGSIGTQYF	TGTGCCAGCAGTGAACAGGGCGGGAGTATCGGGACCCAGTACTTC
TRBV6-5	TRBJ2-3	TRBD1	CASRTGGFTDTQYF	TGTGCCAGCAGAACAGGGGGTTTCACAGATACGCAGTATTTT
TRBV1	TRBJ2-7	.	CTSSRVGLAVRCYEQYF	TGCACCAGCAGCCGGGTAGGACTAGCGGTAAGGTGCTACGAGCAGTACTTC
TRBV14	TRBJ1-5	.	CASSLQQGRNQPQHF	TGTGCCAGCAGCCTCCAACAGGGTAGGAATCAGCCCCAGCATTTT
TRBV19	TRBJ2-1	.	CASSQGPLFNEQFF	TGTGCCAGTTCACAGGGTCCACTATTCAATGAGCAGTTCTTC
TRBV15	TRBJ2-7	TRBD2	CATSRDRSGSYEQYF	TGTGCCACCAGCAGAGATAGGAGCGGGAGTTACGAGCAGTACTTC
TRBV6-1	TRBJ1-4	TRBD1	CASLKTGGGNEKLFF	TGTGCCAGCCTGAAAACAGGGGGTGGGAATGAAAAACTGTTTTTT
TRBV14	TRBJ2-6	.	CASSPDREGANVLTF	TGTGCCAGCAGCCCAGATAGGGAGGGGGCCAACGTCCTGACTTTC
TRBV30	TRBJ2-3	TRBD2	CAWRPGLASDTQYF	TGTGCCTGGAGACCGGGACTAGCGTCAGATACGCAGTATTTT
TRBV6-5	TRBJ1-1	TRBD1	CASRVTGVTEAFF	TGTGCCAGCAGAGTCACAGGGGTTACTGAAGCTTTCTTT
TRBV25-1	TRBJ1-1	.	CASSAGKMNTEAFF	TGTGCCAGCAGCGCCGGGAAAATGAACACTGAAGCTTTCTTT
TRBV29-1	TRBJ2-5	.	CSVEEGGGYF	TGCAGCGTTGAAGAGGGAGGGGGGTACTTC
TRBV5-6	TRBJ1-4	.	CASSSGRLNEKLFF	TGTGCCAGCAGCTCCGGGAGGCTTAATGAAAAACTGTTTTTT
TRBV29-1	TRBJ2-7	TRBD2	CSVRDYSYEQYF	TGCAGCGTCCGGGACTACTCCTACGAGCAGTACTTC
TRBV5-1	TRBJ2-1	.	CASSSGLRHEQFF	TGCGCCAGCAGCTCGGGTCTTCGCCATGAGCAGTTCTTC
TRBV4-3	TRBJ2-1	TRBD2	CASSQGLADYNEQFF	TGCGCCAGCAGCCAGGGACTAGCGGACTACAATGAGCAGTTCTTC
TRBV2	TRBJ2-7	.	CASSGDNYEQYF	TGTGCCAGCAGTGGGGACAACTACGAGCAGTACTTC
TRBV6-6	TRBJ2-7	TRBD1	CASRESTRGHSYEQYF	TGTGCCAGCAGAGAGAGTACCAGGGGGCACTCCTACGAGCAGTACTTC
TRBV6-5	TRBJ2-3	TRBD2	CASGRADKQYF	TGTGCCAGCGGGAGGGCAGATAAGCAGTATTTT
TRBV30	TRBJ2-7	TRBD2	CAWSDSSGSFVDEQYF	TGTGCCTGGAGTGACTCTAGCGGGAGTTTTGTTGACGAGCAGTACTTC
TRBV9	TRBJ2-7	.	CASSVGTISYEQYF	TGTGCCAGCAGCGTAGGGACTATTTCCTACGAGCAGTACTTC
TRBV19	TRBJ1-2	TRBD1	CASIPFQGAVGYTF	TGTGCCAGTATCCCCTTCCAGGGGGCGGTTGGCTACACCTTC
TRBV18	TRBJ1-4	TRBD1	CASSLQGATNEKLFF	TGTGCCAGCTCGTTACAGGGGGCAACTAATGAAAAACTGTTTTTT
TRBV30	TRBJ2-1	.	CAWSRVITHNEQFF	TGTGCCTGGAGTCGGGTGATTACCCACAATGAGCAGTTCTTC
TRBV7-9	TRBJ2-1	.	CASSSSEGSYNEQFF	TGTGCCAGCAGCTCCTCAGAAGGGAGTTACAATGAGCAGTTCTTC
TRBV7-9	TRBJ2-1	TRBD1	CASSIRGPQVNEQFF	TGTGCCAGCAGCATAAGGGGGCCACAGGTGAATGAGCAGTTCTTC
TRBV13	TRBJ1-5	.	CASSQGVRQPQHF	TGTGCCAGCAGCCAAGGGGTACGCCAGCCCCAGCATTTT
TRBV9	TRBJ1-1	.	CASSVGAGTEAFF	TGTGCCAGCAGCGTAGGGGCGGGCACTGAAGCTTTCTTT
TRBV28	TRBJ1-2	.	CASSLWPRNYGYTF	TGTGCCAGCAGTTTATGGCCCCGGAACTATGGCTACACCTTC
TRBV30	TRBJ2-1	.	CAWSGHSGEQFF	TGTGCCTGGAGTGGCCATAGCGGCGAGCAGTTCTTC
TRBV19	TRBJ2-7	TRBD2	CASSISLAGGYSSYEQYF	TGTGCCAGTAGTATATCACTAGCGGGAGGCTATAGCTCCTACGAGCAGTACTTC
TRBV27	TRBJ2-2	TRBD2	CASAPGLAVRELFF	TGTGCCAGCGCGCCGGGACTAGCGGTGAGGGAGCTGTTTTTT
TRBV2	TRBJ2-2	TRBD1	CASSQEGADTGELFF	TGTGCCAGCAGTCAAGAGGGGGCGGACACCGGGGAGCTGTTTTTT
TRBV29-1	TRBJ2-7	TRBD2	CSVGLAGGSYEQYF	TGCAGCGTTGGACTAGCGGGAGGCTCCTACGAGCAGTACTTC
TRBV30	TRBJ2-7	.	CAWSVGGFAYEQYF	TGTGCCTGGAGTGTAGGCGGATTCGCCTACGAGCAGTACTTC
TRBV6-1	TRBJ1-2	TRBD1	CASSRTGTYGYTF	TGTGCCAGCAGTAGGACAGGGACCTATGGCTACACCTTC
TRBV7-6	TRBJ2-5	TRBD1	CASSLGTGEAETQYF	TGTGCCAGCAGCTTAGGGACAGGGGAGGCGGAGACCCAGTACTTC
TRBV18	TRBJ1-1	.	CASSPQALRTEAFF	TGTGCCAGCTCACCACAGGCTCTGAGGACTGAAGCTTTCTTT
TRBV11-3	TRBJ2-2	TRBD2	CASSSSGTNTGELFF	TGTGCCAGCAGCTCTAGCGGGACGAACACCGGGGAGCTGTTTTTT
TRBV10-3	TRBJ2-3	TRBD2	CAILAGDTQYF	TGTGCCATTTTAGCGGGAGATACGCAGTATTTT
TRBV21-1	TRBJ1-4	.	CASSKGPGEETNEKLFF	TGTGCCAGCAGCAAAGGTCCAGGGGAAGAGACTAATGAAAAACTGTTTTTT
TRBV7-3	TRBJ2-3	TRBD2	CASSLIGTSGADTQYF	TGTGCCAGCAGCTTAATAGGGACTAGCGGTGCAGATACGCAGTATTTT
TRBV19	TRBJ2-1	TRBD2	CASSIDLISGGGDNEQFF	TGTGCCAGTAGTATAGATTTGATTTCGGGAGGGGGAGACAATGAGCAGTTCTTC
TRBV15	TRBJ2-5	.	CATSRGWGVSAQETQYF	TGTGCCACCAGCAGAGGCTGGGGGGTTAGCGCCCAAGAGACCCAGTACTTC
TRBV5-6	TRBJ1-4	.	CASSTQGTNEKLFF	TGTGCCAGCAGCACACAGGGAACTAATGAAAAACTGTTTTTT
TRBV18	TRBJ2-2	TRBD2	CASSGGLAVNTGELFF	TGTGCCAGCTCGGGGGGACTAGCGGTGAACACCGGGGAGCTGTTTTTT
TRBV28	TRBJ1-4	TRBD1	CASSLVRGYEKLFF	TGTGCCAGCAGTTTGGTCAGGGGGTATGAAAAACTGTTTTTT
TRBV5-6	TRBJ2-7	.	CASSLDRDEQYF	TGTGCCAGCAGCTTGGACAGGGACGAGCAGTACTTC
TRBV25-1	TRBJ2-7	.	CASSLPGGYEQYF	TGTGCCAGCAGCTTGCCCGGGGGCTACGAGCAGTACTTC